The 10 T cell receptor beta chains presented below share a single source sample, sequenced in a study of breast tumors, draining lymph nodes, adjacent tissues. Breast cancer patients provided tissue from their axillary draining lymph nodes. Each CDR3 protein gets one entry after TCRdb re-called the multiplex PCR reads with MiXCR. The sample shows about 80,000 distinct CDR3 sequences, about 21% of them seen only once. Sequenced: axillary lymph node tissue. The receptors shown here come from a female donor with breast cancer. Some clones in this sample may be carry-over from other donors' samples.

Note on this clonotype: At one end the junction does not follow the germline gene, possibly because of a read error. This chain joins TRBV6-2 or TRBV6-3 and TRBJ1-4; 8 bases are shared with TRBD1. Germline loops: CDR1 MNHEY, CDR2 SVGEGT. The CDR3 extends over 14 amino acids. CDR3: CASGRTGSNEELFF. The CDR3 DNA follows: TGTGCCAGCGGAAGGACAGGGTCTAATGAAGAACTGTTTTTT.

By share of the sample, this clonotype is medium-sized. This sequence joins TRBV15 and TRBJ1-5; 9 bases are a match to TRBD1. Germline V gene lookup returns CDR1 LNHNV and CDR2 YYDKDF (reference sequence). J lost 3 bases, V lost 5 bases, and 5 bases had no gene match. The CDR3 has 15 amino acids. CDR3: CATSWDRELNQPQHF. As DNA, the CDR3 is TGTGCCACCAGCTGGGACAGGGAGCTCAATCAGCCCCAGCATTTT.

Turning to this clonotype: Being one base from a much bigger clone, this may be a read error. The chain joins TRBV4-1 to TRBJ2-5; 8 bases are a match to TRBD1. CDR3 length equals 16 residues. Looked up from germline, CDR1 is MGHRA and CDR2 is YSYEKL. CDR3 sequence: CASSQASPGTGGTQHF. As DNA, the CDR3 is TGCGCCAGCAGCCAGGCCTCTCCCGGGACAGGAGGGACCCAGCACTTC.

The V call is TRBV4-1, the J call TRBJ2-3; 10 positions match TRBD2. V lost 8 bases and J lost 4; bases outside the gene matches: 18. The germline gives CDR1 MGHRA, CDR2 YSYEKL. The length of the CDR3 is 18 residues. CDR3 sequence: CASHRVGVEREGSDTQYF. Here the CDR3 DNA reads TGCGCCAGCCACCGGGTGGGGGTCGAGCGGGAGGGCTCAGATACGCAGTATTTT.

Comments on this clonotype: The junction departs from germline at one end; a sequencing error may be responsible. V usage is TRBV24-1 and J usage is TRBJ1-2; possibly TRBD1 for D (6 bases). Looked up from germline, CDR1 is KGHDR and CDR2 is SFDVKD. This CDR3 is built from 19 residues. The CDR3 loop is CATSDCFRDTDSANYGCTF. In DNA, the CDR3 is TGTGCCACCAGTGATTGCTTCCGGGACACGGATTCGGCTAACTATGGCTGCACCTTC.

This clonotype was counted at least ten times. The rearrangement links TRBV10-3 to TRBJ2-7; no reliable D call. The CDR3 totals 15 residues. V gave up 6 bases and J gave up 2 bases, with 17 bases separating them. Looked up from germline, CDR1 is ENHRY and CDR2 is SYGVKD. This CDR3 reads CAISDVASRTYEQYF. The CDR3 region has the DNA TGTGCCATCAGCGATGTGGCGAGCAGAACCTACGAGCAGTACTTC.

This clonotype was detected ten times or more. The genes are TRBV7-2 and TRBJ2-5; 7 bases agree with TRBD2. The CDR3 length is 15 residues. Germline trimming cut 3 bases from V and 2 bases from J; bases unmatched to any gene: 6. Germline-derived CDR1 and CDR2 are SGHTA and FQGNSA. The CDR3 here is CASSFAGVGQETQYF. The CDR3 nucleotides are TGTGCCAGCAGCTTCGCGGGAGTAGGGCAAGAGACCCAGTACTTC. Drawing the rest from reference TRBV7-2 and TRBJ2-5, the complete variable domain is GAGVSQSPSNKVTEKGKDVELRCDPISGHTALYWYRQSLGQGLEFLIYFQGNSAPDKSGLPSDRFSAERTGGSVSTLTIQRTQQEDSAVYLCASSFAGVGQETQYFGPGTRLLVL.

This clonotype occurred many times. V is TRBV19 and J is TRBJ1-6, with D tentatively TRBD1 (6 bases). This CDR3 has 14 amino acids. CDR1 is LNHDA, CDR2 SQIVND, per germline (reference sequence). V lost 7 bases and J lost 7, with 14 bases in between. The CDR3 region has the DNA TGTGCCAGTAACCAAAGGGGGGCGAATTCACCCCTCCACTTT. The encoded protein is CASNQRGANSPLHF.

Comments on this clonotype: A read error is possible here, since a much larger clone lies one base away. The gene calls are TRBV7-9 and TRBJ1-2; 7 nucleotides agree with TRBD1. Germline assignment: CDR1 SEHNR and CDR2 FQNEAQ (reference sequence). V dropped 5 bases and J dropped 8; count of bases not matched to a gene: 11. This CDR3 has 14 residues. The CDR3 is CASSLPTGSRGYTF. In DNA, the CDR3 is TGTGCCAGCAGCCTACCGACAGGGAGCAGAGGCTACACCTTC.

In its sample, this clonotype was seen many times. In DNA form, the CDR3 reads TGTGCCAGCAGTCCAACGAGCGCAGTCTACAATGAGCAGTTCTTC. Amino acid sequence: CASSPTSAVYNEQFF. This sequence joins TRBV6-5 and TRBJ2-1; D is unclear. Trimming took off 5 bases at V and 3 bases at J, with 14 bases between the two ends. CDR3 length: 15 residues. Germline CDR1 MNHEY, CDR2 SVGAGI.